This TCR beta chain was captured in a study of post-analysis software for immune sequencing data. Study outcomes and limitations: When the samples were clustered directly with F measure, those that had been prepared in the same batch showed strong co-clustering. Elevated frequency relative to controls characterized roughly five TRBV segments in patients, TRBV5-6, TRBV5-1 and TRBV20-1 among them. Compared against controls, patients with multiple sclerosis displayed significantly lower normalized Chao1 diversity.

A word on this clonotype: Its antigen is currently unknown. One end of the junction is discordant with germline, which a read error may explain.

The TCR beta cDNA libraries contained unique molecular identifiers. Starting from about 0.98 to 11 million T cells, the study yielded roughly 0.5 million cDNA molecules. A single record per CDR3 protein comes from TCRdb applying MiXCR to the PCR reads. This sample yields about 200,000 distinct CDR3 sequences, of which about 30% are seen a single time; more than 3% belongs to the top ten. CDR3 length: 14 residues. Germline V gene sequence: CDR1 LGHDT, CDR2 YNNKEL (reference sequence). The source of this sequence is a girl between 2 and 17 years old with multiple sclerosis. The chain recombines TRBV3-1 with TRBJ1-2, with a weak D call TRBD1 (5 bases). The sequencing input was blood. The CDR3 nucleotides are TGTGCCAGCAGCCAGACGGGACCTAAGTATGGCTACACCTTC. Translated: CASSQTGPKYGYTF.